One sample yielded the 11 T cell receptor beta chains listed below, sequenced in a study of neoadjuvant nivolumab and ipilimumab in lung cancer (TCRdb year 2020). Interpreted using the paper, the time point label stands for: at surgical resection after neoadjuvant nivolumab +/- ipilimumab. The library was produced with the immunoSEQ multiplex PCR assay. What TCRdb holds here is the immuneACCESS table cut down to in-frame rearrangements. Part of the clones is not present; checked against another copy, under half of the missing clones reflect an unresolved V gene, and the others are unexplained. The sample has over 25,000 clones on record, under 95% of them singletons. The ten largest clones take up 2% to 2.5% of the sample. Sequencing was performed on peripheral blood, taken after neoadjuvant nivolumab, alone or with ipilimumab, at or shortly before surgery. The receptors originated from an adult with non-small cell lung cancer.

The chain couples TRBV7-9 to TRBJ2-5, with TRBD1 as a possible D gene (6 bases). This CDR3 comprises 15 residues. V was pared by 3 bases and J by 3 bases, with 14 bases between. Looked up from germline, CDR1 is SEHNR and CDR2 is FQNEAQ (reference sequence). The CDR3 reads CASSFIRRGEETQYF. The CDR3 nucleotides are TGTGCCAGCAGCTTTATCCGCAGGGGAGAAGAGACCCAGTACTTC.

This chain connects TRBV7-9 to TRBJ1-1, with no clear D. Between the trimmed V and J ends, which lost 5 bases and 7 bases, there was a span of 11 bases. This CDR3 spans 12 amino acids. Germline V gene sequence: CDR1 SEHNR, CDR2 FQNEAQ (reference sequence). The CDR3 reads CASSDGWGEAFF. In DNA form, the CDR3 reads TGTGCCAGCAGCGATGGGTGGGGTGAAGCTTTCTTT.

The chain is built from TRBV5-1 and TRBJ1-1; possible D gene TRBD1, 5 bases. Trimming took off 1 base at V and 6 bases at J, with 7 bases between the two ends. Germline CDR1 reads SGHRS; CDR2 reads YFSETQ. The CDR3 covers 12 residues. CDR3 region: CASSLRGAEAFF. Here the CDR3 DNA reads TGCGCCAGCAGCTTGAGAGGGGCTGAAGCTTTCTTT.

The chain carries TRBV9 and TRBJ2-3; 7 bases map to TRBD1. This CDR3 is 18 amino acids long. Germline-derived CDR1 and CDR2 are SGDLS and YYNGEE. V shed 0 bases, J shed 2 bases, and the junction held 12 bases outside the gene matches. CDR3 loop: CASSVGPQGVGHTDTQYF. The CDR3 nucleotides are TGTGCCAGCAGCGTAGGACCCCAGGGGGTGGGACACACAGATACGCAGTATTTT.

The chain is built from TRBV7-9 and TRBJ1-2, with D unclear. Germline V CDR1 and CDR2: SEHNR, FQNEAQ (reference sequence). The CDR3 is 14 amino acids. Deletions cut 6 bases from V and 1 base from J, with 12 bases between. CDR3 protein: CASRDRTGNYGYTF. CDR3 bases: TGTGCCAGCAGAGACCGTACGGGTAACTATGGCTACACCTTC.

The CDR3 nucleotides are TGTGCCAGCAGCACCTCTTCGACCGAGGAGCAGTACTTC. Translation: CASSTSSTEEQYF. This chain links TRBV7-3 with TRBJ2-7; no reliable D call. The CDR3 is 13 amino acids. The V end lost 5 bases, the J end lost 7 bases, and 15 bases lay between the germline ends. Germline CDR1 SGHTA, CDR2 FQGTGA.

The rearrangement joins TRBV11-2 to TRBJ2-3; D might be TRBD1 (6 bases). This CDR3 contains 14 residues. The V and J ends lost 2 bases and 6 bases respectively, with 12 bases between them. Germline-derived CDR1 and CDR2 are SGHAT and FQNNGV. The CDR3 reads CASSLSTGADTQYF. The CDR3 DNA sequence: TGTGCCAGCAGCTTATCGACAGGAGCGGATACGCAGTATTTT.

The chain employs TRBV6-5 and TRBJ1-2, with D perhaps TRBD1 (6 bases). This CDR3 contains 15 residues. Germline values: CDR1 MNHEY, CDR2 SVGAGI. V lost 0 bases and J lost 4, with 12 bases in between. The CDR3 region is CASSYSRGAVYGYTF. CDR3 nucleotide sequence: TGTGCCAGCAGTTACTCGAGGGGGGCGGTCTATGGCTACACCTTC.

V usage is TRBV18 and J usage is TRBJ1-4; D not resolved. V was cut by 3 bases and J by 3 bases, with 8 bases left in between. The CDR3 loop spans 14 amino acids. Germline V CDR1 and CDR2: KGHSH, LQKENI. CDR3 nucleotides: TGTGCCAGCTCACCCTCCCGGGCTAATGAAAAACTGTTTTTT. It yields the protein CASSPSRANEKLFF.

The chain combines TRBV5-1 with TRBJ2-2; the D gene is possibly TRBD2 (5 bases). The CDR3 has 16 amino acids. The germline gives CDR1 SGHRS, CDR2 YFSETQ. The V end was cut by 2 bases, the J end by 2 bases, with 13 bases between. The CDR3 DNA follows: TGCGCCAGCAGCTTAGCGGCAGCCAGCAACACCGGGGAGCTGTTTTTT. This codes for CASSLAAASNTGELFF.

The rearrangement links TRBV5-4 to TRBJ1-1; no firm D call. Germline values: CDR1 SGHNT, CDR2 YYREEE (reference sequence). V dropped 4 bases and J dropped 4 bases, with 17 bases sitting between them. The CDR3 loop spans 15 amino acids. This CDR3 is CASSPRTALGTEAFF. DNA of the CDR3: TGTGCCAGCAGCCCACGGACGGCCTTGGGCACTGAAGCTTTCTTT.